This T cell receptor (beta chain) was obtained from a study of blood T cell repertoires in COVID-19. This clone was detected once. In the source study's methods: The authors estimated nucleated cell counts from reference gene primer amplification. Data came from immunoSEQ multiplex PCR; TCRdb stores just in-frame clones and leaves some out. The D gene and trimming were derived from the DNA, and the V and J assignments and clone size from that table. The data contain over 200,000 clones, less than 85% of them singletons. In terms of age and location, participants ranged from roughly 18 to 100 years and lived in fewer than 30 US areas. Among Cohort 3 donors, those recovered had two negative PCRs, clearance, or symptom resolution. V gave up 3 bases and J gave up 7 bases; unmatched junction bases: 14. Germline assignment: CDR1 SGHTA and CDR2 FQGNSA. The CDR3 is made up of 16 amino acids.

The sequencing sample was made of PBMCs or T cells enriched from blood (not recorded which). The clonotype comes from a man aged 60 to 75 who had recovered from COVID-19. J is TRBJ1-2 and V is TRBV7-2; TRBD1 aligns across 7 bases. This chain's CDR3 is CASSFQSRDSEGGYTF. The CDR3 DNA is TGTGCCAGCAGCTTCCAGTCCCGGGACAGTGAGGGTGGCTACACCTTC.